This is a list of T cell receptor beta chains from one sample in a study of T-cell reconstitution after alpha-beta-depleted transplantation in children. TCRdb re-called the PCR reads through MiXCR, storing one row per CDR3 protein. The sample has approximately 44,000 distinct CDR3 sequences; 5.8% are singletons. Sequences were derived from PBMCs, mostly from graft donor cells, sampled 60 days after TCRalphabeta/CD19-depleted stem cell transplant. These receptors were collected from a female patient aged 2-15 years who had a stem cell transplant for aplastic anemia, so the T cells may come from the graft donor. Both conserved end residues are part of each CDR3. Each record gives: J gene, V gene, CDR3 protein.

TRBJ1-1,TRBV29-1,CSVDGVRNSEAFF
TRBJ1-3,TRBV29-1,CSVESRTYSGNTIYF
TRBJ2-7,TRBV20-1,CSARDPSGRTDNEQYF
TRBJ2-3,TRBV18,CASLRDSDTQYF
TRBJ2-5,TRBV20-1,CSAIFGGQETQYF
TRBJ2-5,TRBV9,CASSVNMLHGETQYF
TRBJ2-5,TRBV7-9,CASSLSGVETQYF
TRBJ2-1,TRBV7-2,CASSSVGPSYNEQFF
TRBJ2-7,TRBV24-1,CATSDPGQGSPYEQYF
TRBJ2-2,TRBV6-2/TRBV6-3,CASRGRLNTGELFF
TRBJ2-3,TRBV10-3,CAISERGVSGKESDTQYF
TRBJ2-7,TRBV28,CASRTGTRDTYEQYF
TRBJ2-5,TRBV9,CASSVRAGRETQYF
TRBJ2-7,TRBV6-2/TRBV6-3,CASRRTSGGIYEQYF
TRBJ1-5,TRBV28,CASTPLTSQPQHF
TRBJ2-1,TRBV9,CASSVVPGRGGYEQFF
TRBJ1-2,TRBV20-1,CSASRDTYGYTF
TRBJ1-3,TRBV12-3/TRBV12-4,CAYRKQAGLFGNTIYF
TRBJ1-5,TRBV28,CASSWDSNQPQHF
TRBJ2-5,TRBV9,CASSVGLQETQYF
TRBJ1-2,TRBV20-1,CSAPAPNYGYTF
TRBJ2-3,TRBV7-2,CASSLVMSASGRPGDTQYF
TRBJ2-7,TRBV6-5,CASRDRNRGIEQYF
TRBJ2-1,TRBV21-1,CASSNTGLSSYNEQFF
TRBJ2-7,TRBV28,CASSLWGSEQYF
TRBJ2-5,TRBV7-3,CASSSGPGGLETQYF
TRBJ2-3,TRBV4-2,CASSQAGSLTDTQYF
TRBJ2-7,TRBV15,CATSSRQPPGKQYF
TRBJ1-1,TRBV28,CASQTGGRGTEAFF
TRBJ1-1,TRBV5-6,CASSPERHENTEAFF
TRBJ1-5,TRBV18,CASSLAGSNQPQHF
TRBJ2-7,TRBV5-1,CASSIPDRVGEQYF
TRBJ1-4,TRBV30,CAWSLGGAGEKLFF
TRBJ2-5,TRBV7-2,CASSFRLAGGGGETQYF
TRBJ2-1,TRBV10-3,CAIKGTSGVHEQFF
TRBJ2-7,TRBV7-9,CASSSGYSYEQYF
TRBJ2-5,TRBV5-1,CASTLAGGQETQYF
TRBJ2-3,TRBV18,CASSPNSDTDTQYF
TRBJ1-5,TRBV7-9,CASSSRDRGRQPQHF
TRBJ2-3,TRBV20-1,CSARDWTGSTDTQYF
TRBJ1-1,TRBV9,CASSVVGLNTEAFF
TRBJ1-3,TRBV20-1,CSARDPNSGNTIYF